What follows are 3 T cell receptor beta chains derived from one specimen sequenced in a study of synovial regulatory T cells in juvenile arthritis (dated by TCRdb to between 2015 and 2016). The method was the immunoSEQ multiplex PCR assay. TCRdb's version of the immuneACCESS table is confined to in-frame rearrangements and falls short of the full clone set. An unresolved V gene accounts for under half of the shortfall where checked; the remainder is of unknown origin. The sample table holds 9,500 to 10,000 clones. In total, the top ten clones hold 2% to 2.5% of the sample. Sequences were obtained from Treg cells from blood. According to the study, the label for this sample's cell subset or site signals: remaining (HLA-DR-negative) circulating blood Treg cells. These receptors all come from a donor aged 2 to 35 with juvenile idiopathic arthritis.

This rearrangement joins TRBV11-3 to TRBJ2-1; TCRdb gives TRBD2 as the D gene, but with no DNA this cannot be confirmed. Germline V lookup: CDR1 SGHNT, CDR2 YENEEA. This CDR3 has 15 amino acids. There is no recorded DNA. The chain's CDR3 is CASSFGAGIRDEQFF.

Measured by frequency, this clone is medium-sized. The J gene is TRBJ1-5, the V gene TRBV19. The CDR3 sequence is 14 residues long. A DNA sequence was not provided. CDR1 is LNHDA and CDR2 is SQIVND in the germline V gene (reference sequence). The CDR3 loop is CASSAVSGNQPQHF.

This sequence joins TRBV29-1 and TRBJ1-4; TCRdb picks TRBD1, but there is no DNA to check that call. The CDR3 totals 16 residues. DNA is not recorded here. Germline V gene data show CDR1 as SQVTM and CDR2 as ANQGSEA. CDR3 sequence: CSVPSNRSATNEKLFF.